This T cell receptor (beta chain) appears in the sequencing data of a study of blood T cell repertoires in COVID-19. About the study: Whether acute or convalescent, the COVID-19 samples came from the United States, Italy and Spain. T cells, B-cell-depleted T cells, or PBMCs supplied cDNA or gDNA.

Participant ages covered roughly 18 to 89 years across about 22 US areas. Either two negative PCRs, clearance, or symptom resolution qualified Cohort 3 donors as recovered. CDR3 length: 15 amino acids. Germline V lookup: CDR1 SGHRS, CDR2 YFSETQ. V gave up 3 bases and J gave up 2 bases, with 14 bases separating them. Using immunoSEQ multiplex PCR, the repertoire was profiled, and TCRdb retains in-frame clones only, with some absent. This table holds roughly 250,000 clones, 80% to 95% found once. This chain links TRBV5-1 with TRBJ2-5, with D possibly matching TRBD1 (5 bases). The receptor was derived from a woman in her late teens or twenties who had recovered from COVID-19. The source material was PBMCs or T cells enriched from blood (not recorded which). As DNA, the CDR3 is TGCGCCAGCAGCTGGCCATTACAGGCTCAAGAGACCCAGTACTTC. Its translation: CASSWPLQAQETQYF.